These 15 T cell receptor beta chains came from one sample sequenced in a study of shared clonotypes between healthy human individuals. Clones were sequenced by immunoSEQ multiplex PCR, and TCRdb holds only the in-frame ones, with some missing. The sample yields around 2.5 million clones, over 85% seen once. The specimen sequenced was naive CD4+ T cells from PBMCs. Subset given: CD45RA+ positively selected. The source is a man younger than 35 in good health. Some clones in this sample may be carry-over from other donors' samples.

The chain combines TRBV5-4 with TRBJ1-1; 7 nucleotides agree with TRBD1. The CDR3 loop spans 15 amino acids. Germline CDR1 and CDR2: SGHNT and YYREEE (reference sequence). With V trimmed by 1 base and J by 1 base, 4 bases remained unmatched. The CDR3 sequence: CASSLPGGGNTEAFF. The CDR3 bases are TGTGCCAGCAGCTTGCCAGGGGGGGGGAACACTGAAGCTTTCTTT. The full variable domain, completed using reference TRBV5-4 and TRBJ1-1, is ETGVTQSPTHLIKTRGQQVTLRCSSQSGHNTVSWYQQALGQGPQFIFQYYREEENGRGNFPPRFSGLQFPNYSSELNVNALELDDSALYLCASSLPGGGNTEAFFGQGTRLTVV.

The genes are TRBV7-8 and TRBJ1-4; D perhaps matches TRBD1 (6 bases). The V end was cut by 0 bases, the J end by 8 bases, with 19 bases between. The CDR3 is 17 residues long. Germline assignment: CDR1 SGHVS and CDR2 FQNEAQ. The CDR3 sequence: CASSLARLAAGVEKLFF. For the CDR3, the DNA is TGTGCCAGCAGCTTAGCGAGGTTAGCCGCAGGGGTGGAAAAACTGTTTTTT.

A note on this clone: The sample has other DNA sequences that encode this CDR3 too. CDR3 sequence reads: CASSPYNEKLFF. The CDR3 DNA follows: TGTGCCAGCAGCCCCTATAATGAAAAACTGTTTTTT. This sequence joins TRBV7-9 and TRBJ1-4; D unclear. The CDR3 is 12 amino acids. The germline gives CDR1 SEHNR, CDR2 FQNEAQ (reference sequence). V was pared by 5 bases and J by 4 bases, with 5 bases between.

The table lists this clone with a count of one. The gene calls are TRBV9 and TRBJ1-3; 7 nucleotides line up with TRBD1. The CDR3 length is 15 residues. Germline V lookup: CDR1 SGDLS, CDR2 YYNGEE. V lost 3 bases, J lost 0 bases, and 3 bases stayed unmatched. CDR3 DNA sequence: TGTGCCAGCAGCGACGACAGGGTCTCTGGAAACACCATATATTTT. It codes for CASSDDRVSGNTIYF.

V gene TRBV5-1 combines with J gene TRBJ2-5; no definite D call. This CDR3 has 12 residues. V was trimmed by 9 bases and J by 0 bases, leaving 9 bases between them. Germline CDR1 SGHRS, CDR2 YFSETQ. The CDR3 loop is CATSPDQETQYF. The CDR3 coding sequence is TGCGCCACCTCTCCGGACCAAGAGACCCAGTACTTC. The whole variable domain, remainder taken from reference TRBV5-1 and TRBJ2-5, is KAGVTQTPRYLIKTRGQQVTLSCSPISGHRSVSWYQQTPGQGLQFLFEYFSETQRNKGNFPGRFSGRQFSNSRSEMNVSTLELGDSALYLCATSPDQETQYFGPGTRLLVL.

V and J are TRBV30 and TRBJ2-5; D remains unclear. The end of the DNA fits TRBJ2-7 better, so the J call may be wrong. CDR3 length: 11 amino acids. Germline lookup yields CDR1 GTSNPN and CDR2 SVGIG (reference sequence). CDR3: CAWSPRYEQYF. For the CDR3, the DNA is TGTGCCTGGAGTCCCCGCTACGAGCAGTACTTC.

This rearrangement joins TRBV6-4 to TRBJ2-2, with TRBD2 matching over 9 bases. Germline CDR1 and CDR2: MRHNA and SNTAGT. This CDR3 is 15 amino acids long. The junction had 5 bases not matched to a gene; V was cut back by 3 bases and J by 6 bases. For the CDR3, the DNA is TGTGCCAGCAGTGAGCTAGCGGGATTTGCCGGGGAGCTGTTTTTT. Protein product: CASSELAGFAGELFF.

For this clone: Distinct nucleotide sequences in the sample also encode this CDR3. V usage is TRBV7-3 and J usage is TRBJ2-1, with 8 bases aligning to TRBD2. V shed 5 bases and J 6 bases; nucleotides not matched to a gene: 9. The CDR3 is made up of 15 amino acids. Germline lookup yields CDR1 SGHTA and CDR2 FQGTGA. CDR3 sequence (DNA): TGTGCCAGCAGCCTCCTGGCGGGAGGTCCCAATGAGCAGTTCTTC. Translated: CASSLLAGGPNEQFF.

About this clone: Within the sample, other DNA sequences also encode this same CDR3. The chain is built from TRBV19 and TRBJ1-1; TRBD1 might be the D (6 bases). This CDR3 is built from 12 residues. Germline V CDR1 and CDR2: LNHDA, SQIVND (reference sequence). V was shortened by 7 bases and J by 1 base, with 7 bases between the two germline ends. The CDR3: CASKGGNTEAFF. CDR3 coding DNA: TGTGCCAGTAAGGGGGGGAACACTGAAGCTTTCTTT.

Comments on this clone: Other DNA sequences in the sample encode the same CDR3. The chain combines TRBV5-1 with TRBJ2-2; D not certain. Germline CDR1 SGHRS, CDR2 YFSETQ. Deletions cut 0 bases from V and 2 bases from J, with 8 bases between. This CDR3 has 15 amino acids. In DNA, the CDR3 is TGCGCCAGCAGCTTGGCCGGATATAACACCGGGGAGCTGTTTTTT. It encodes CASSLAGYNTGELFF. Using reference TRBV5-1 and TRBJ2-2 for the parts outside the CDR3, the full variable domain is KAGVTQTPRYLIKTRGQQVTLSCSPISGHRSVSWYQQTPGQGLQFLFEYFSETQRNKGNFPGRFSGRQFSNSRSEMNVSTLELGDSALYLCASSLAGYNTGELFFGEGSRLTVL.

The rearrangement joins TRBV5-1 to TRBJ2-7; 13 nucleotides align to TRBD2. V dropped 4 bases and J dropped 8; count of bases not matched to a gene: 6. The CDR3 consists of 14 residues. Germline V gives CDR1 SGHRS, CDR2 YFSETQ. As DNA, the CDR3 is TGCGCCAGCAGCAAAGGACTAGCGGGAGATCAGCAGTACTTC. It is translated as CASSKGLAGDQQYF.

The genes are TRBV2 and TRBJ2-1, with TRBD2 as a possible D gene (6 bases). V was clipped by 10 bases and J by 8 bases, with 27 bases between them. Germline CDR1 and CDR2: SNHLY and FYNNEI. The CDR3 extends over 16 amino acids. The chain's CDR3 is CAITPRRGSGSDEQFF. The CDR3 bases are TGTGCCATCACCCCACGGCGGGGTTCTGGGTCGGATGAGCAGTTCTTC.

The chain's CDR3 is CASTHLKQGNYGYTF. CDR3 DNA sequence: TGTGCCAGCACCCACCTGAAACAGGGCAACTATGGCTACACCTTC. The chain couples TRBV11-2 to TRBJ1-2; a weak D match, TRBD1 (6 bases). Germline V CDR1 and CDR2: SGHAT, FQNNGV. V was trimmed by 7 bases and J by 2 bases, leaving 17 bases between them. The CDR3 runs 15 residues.

Worth noting for this clone: Other DNA sequences in this sample translate to the same CDR3. The rearrangement uses TRBV7-2 and TRBJ2-7, with D hard to call. There are 12 residues in the CDR3. The germline V and J ends were trimmed by 5 bases and 3 bases, with 8 bases remaining between them. Germline V lookup: CDR1 SGHTA, CDR2 FQGNSA. The CDR3 spells CASSRIDYEQYF. CDR3 nucleotide sequence: TGTGCCAGCAGCCGTATAGACTACGAGCAGTACTTC. Complete variable domain (other parts from reference TRBV7-2 and TRBJ2-7): GAGVSQSPSNKVTEKGKDVELRCDPISGHTALYWYRQSLGQGLEFLIYFQGNSAPDKSGLPSDRFSAERTGGSVSTLTIQRTQQEDSAVYLCASSRIDYEQYFGPGTRLTVT.

CDR3: CASSLLGTINYGYTF. CDR3 nucleotides: TGTGCCAGCAGTCTGCTCGGGACAATTAACTATGGCTACACCTTC. The rearrangement links TRBV28 to TRBJ1-2; a possible D gene is TRBD1 (6 bases). Trimming took off 5 bases at V and 1 base at J, with 14 bases between the two ends. Germline V gives CDR1 MDHEN, CDR2 SYDVKM. This CDR3 region has 15 residues.